This T cell receptor (beta chain) was sequenced in a study of blood T cell repertoires in COVID-19. Turning to the study itself: The samples span acute and convalescent COVID-19 from the United States, Italy and Spain.

This clone was recorded only once. Repertoires were generated with immunoSEQ multiplex PCR, while TCRdb's copy carries only in-frame clones and drops some. The sample yields 90,000 to 130,000 clones, approximately 65% seen once. This clonotype was sampled from a woman aged 60-75 years with acute or convalescent COVID-19. The sequenced material came from peripheral blood.

The CDR3 loop reads CASTFRTLTPMNTEAFF. DNA for the CDR3: TGTGCCAGTACCTTCCGGACACTGACCCCTATGAACACTGAAGCTTTCTTT. The V and J genes are TRBV19 and TRBJ1-1; the D gene is possibly TRBD1 (5 bases). The CDR3 consists of 17 residues. Germline V gene data show CDR1 as LNHDA and CDR2 as SQIVND (reference sequence). Between the trimmed V and J ends, which lost 7 bases and 0 bases, there was a span of 21 bases.